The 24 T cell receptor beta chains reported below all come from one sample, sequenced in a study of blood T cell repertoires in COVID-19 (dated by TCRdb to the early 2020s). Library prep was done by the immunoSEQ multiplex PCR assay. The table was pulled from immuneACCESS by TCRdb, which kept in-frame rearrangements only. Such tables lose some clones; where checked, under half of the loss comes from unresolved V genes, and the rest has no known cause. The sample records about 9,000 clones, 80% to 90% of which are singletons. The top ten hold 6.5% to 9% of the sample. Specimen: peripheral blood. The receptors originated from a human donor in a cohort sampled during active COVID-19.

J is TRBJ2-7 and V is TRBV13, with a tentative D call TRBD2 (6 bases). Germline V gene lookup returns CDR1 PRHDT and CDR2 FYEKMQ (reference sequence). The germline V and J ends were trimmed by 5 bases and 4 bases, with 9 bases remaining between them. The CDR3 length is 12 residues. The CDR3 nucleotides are TGTGCCAGCAGCAAGGAGGGGTACGAGCAGTACTTC. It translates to CASSKEGYEQYF.

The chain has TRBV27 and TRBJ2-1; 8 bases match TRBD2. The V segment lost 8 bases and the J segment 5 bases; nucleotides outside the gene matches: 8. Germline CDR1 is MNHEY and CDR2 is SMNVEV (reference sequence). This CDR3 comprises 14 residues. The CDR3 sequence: CASGPAGLDNEQFF. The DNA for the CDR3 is TGTGCCAGCGGACCCGCGGGACTAGACAATGAGCAGTTCTTC.

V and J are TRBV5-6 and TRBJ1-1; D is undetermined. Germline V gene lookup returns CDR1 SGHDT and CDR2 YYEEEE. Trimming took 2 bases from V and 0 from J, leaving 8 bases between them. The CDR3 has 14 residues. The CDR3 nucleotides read TGTGCCAGCAGCTTCGGCCAGGTGAACACTGAAGCTTTCTTT. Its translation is CASSFGQVNTEAFF. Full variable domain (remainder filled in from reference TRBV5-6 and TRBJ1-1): DAGVTQSPTHLIKTRGQQVTLRCSPKSGHDTVSWYQQALGQGPQFIFQYYEEEERQRGNFPDRFSGHQFPNYSSELNVNALLLGDSALYLCASSFGQVNTEAFFGQGTRLTVV.

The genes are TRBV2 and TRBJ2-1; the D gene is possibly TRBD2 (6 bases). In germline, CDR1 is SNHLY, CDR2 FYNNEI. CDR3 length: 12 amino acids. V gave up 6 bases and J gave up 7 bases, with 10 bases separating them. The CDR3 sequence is CASRGLANEQFF. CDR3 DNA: TGTGCCAGCAGGGGGCTAGCGAATGAGCAGTTCTTC. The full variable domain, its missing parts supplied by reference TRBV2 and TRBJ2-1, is EPEVTQTPSHQVTQMGQEVILRCVPISNHLYFYWYRQILGQKVEFLVSFYNNEISEKSEIFDDQFSVERPDGSNFTLKIRSTKLEDSAMYFCASRGLANEQFFGPGTRLTVL.

CDR3 in amino acids: CASSRLGQGANEQYF. CDR3 sequence (DNA): TGTGCCAGTAGTCGACTGGGACAGGGGGCCAACGAGCAGTACTTC. This chain links TRBV19 with TRBJ2-7; TRBD1 aligns across 12 bases. The junction had 7 bases not matched to a gene; V was cut back by 5 bases and J by 5 bases. The germline gives CDR1 LNHDA, CDR2 SQIVND (reference sequence). CDR3 length equals 15 residues. Together with reference TRBV19 and TRBJ2-7, the CDR3 gives the full variable domain: DGGITQSPKYLFRKEGQNVTLSCEQNLNHDAMYWYRQDPGQGLRLIYYSQIVNDFQKGDIAEGYSVSREKKESFPLTVTSAQKNPTAFYLCASSRLGQGANEQYFGPGTRLTVT.

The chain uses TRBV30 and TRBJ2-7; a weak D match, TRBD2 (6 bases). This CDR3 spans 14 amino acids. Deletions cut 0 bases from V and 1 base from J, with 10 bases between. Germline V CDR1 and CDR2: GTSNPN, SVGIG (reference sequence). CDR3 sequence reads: CAWSVAGRSYEQYF. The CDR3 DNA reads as TGTGCCTGGAGTGTAGCGGGCAGATCCTACGAGCAGTACTTC.

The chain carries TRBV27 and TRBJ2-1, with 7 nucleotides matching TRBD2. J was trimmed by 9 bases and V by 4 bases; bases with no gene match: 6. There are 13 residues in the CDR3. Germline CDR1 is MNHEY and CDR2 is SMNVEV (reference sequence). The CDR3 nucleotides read TGTGCCAGCAGTTGGGGACGGGAGGTTGAGCAGTTCTTC. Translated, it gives CASSWGREVEQFF.

The CDR3 protein is CASSLSGGAAYEQYF. The CDR3 coding sequence is TGTGCCAGCAGTCTTTCGGGGGGGGCTGCCTACGAGCAGTACTTC. This chain uses TRBV9 with TRBJ2-7, with 8 nucleotides matching TRBD2. The V gene's germline CDR1 is SGDLS and CDR2 YYNGEE. Trimming cost V 5 bases and J 2 bases; bases outside gene matches: 9. The CDR3 is 15 residues long.

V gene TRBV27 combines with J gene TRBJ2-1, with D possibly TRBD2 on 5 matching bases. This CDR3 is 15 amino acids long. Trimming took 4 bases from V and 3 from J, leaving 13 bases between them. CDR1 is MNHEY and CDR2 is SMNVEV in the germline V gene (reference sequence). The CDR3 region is CASSSRGSSYNEQFF. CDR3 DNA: TGTGCCAGCAGTTCACGGGGTTCGAGCTACAATGAGCAGTTCTTC.

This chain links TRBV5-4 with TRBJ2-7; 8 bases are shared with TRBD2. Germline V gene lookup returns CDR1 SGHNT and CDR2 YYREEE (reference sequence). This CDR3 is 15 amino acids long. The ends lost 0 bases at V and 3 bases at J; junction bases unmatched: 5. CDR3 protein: CASSLEAGAFYEQYF. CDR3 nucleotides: TGTGCCAGCAGCTTGGAAGCGGGAGCTTTCTACGAGCAGTACTTC.

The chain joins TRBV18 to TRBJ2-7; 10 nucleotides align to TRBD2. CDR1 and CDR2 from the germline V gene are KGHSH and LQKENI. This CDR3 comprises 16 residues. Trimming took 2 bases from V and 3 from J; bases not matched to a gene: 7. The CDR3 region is CASSPGLAGELYEQYF. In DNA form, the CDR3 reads TGTGCCAGCTCACCAGGGCTAGCGGGAGAACTCTACGAGCAGTACTTC.

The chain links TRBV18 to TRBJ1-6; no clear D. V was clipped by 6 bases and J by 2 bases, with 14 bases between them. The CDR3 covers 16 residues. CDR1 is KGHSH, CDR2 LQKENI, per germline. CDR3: CASSSMAGTYNSPLHF. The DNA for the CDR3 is TGTGCCAGCTCCTCGATGGCCGGGACCTATAATTCACCCCTCCACTTT.

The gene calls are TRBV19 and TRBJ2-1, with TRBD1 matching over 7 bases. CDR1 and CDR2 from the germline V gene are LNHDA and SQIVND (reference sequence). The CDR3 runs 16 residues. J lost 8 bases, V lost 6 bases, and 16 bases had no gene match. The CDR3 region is CASSTNRDSRRHEQFF. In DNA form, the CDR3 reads TGTGCCAGTAGCACAAACCGGGACAGCCGTCGGCATGAGCAGTTCTTC.

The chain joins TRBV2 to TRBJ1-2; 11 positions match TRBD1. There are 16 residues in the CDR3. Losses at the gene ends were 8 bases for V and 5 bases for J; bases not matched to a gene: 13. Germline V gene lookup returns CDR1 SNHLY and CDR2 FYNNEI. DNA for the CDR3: TGTGCCAGCCGGGGACAGGGGGTGTGGATGGATTATGGCTACACCTTC. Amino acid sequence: CASRGQGVWMDYGYTF. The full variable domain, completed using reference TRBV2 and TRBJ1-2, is EPEVTQTPSHQVTQMGQEVILRCVPISNHLYFYWYRQILGQKVEFLVSFYNNEISEKSEIFDDQFSVERPDGSNFTLKIRSTKLEDSAMYFCASRGQGVWMDYGYTFGSGTRLTVV.

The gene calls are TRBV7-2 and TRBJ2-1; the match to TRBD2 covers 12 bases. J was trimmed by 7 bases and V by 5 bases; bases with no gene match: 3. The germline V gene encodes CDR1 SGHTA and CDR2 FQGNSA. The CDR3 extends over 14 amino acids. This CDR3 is CASSRLAGVNEQFF. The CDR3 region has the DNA TGTGCCAGCAGCAGACTAGCGGGAGTTAATGAGCAGTTCTTC. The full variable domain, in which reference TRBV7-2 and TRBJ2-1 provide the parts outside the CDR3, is GAGVSQSPSNKVTEKGKDVELRCDPISGHTALYWYRQSLGQGLEFLIYFQGNSAPDKSGLPSDRFSAERTGGSVSTLTIQRTQQEDSAVYLCASSRLAGVNEQFFGPGTRLTVL.

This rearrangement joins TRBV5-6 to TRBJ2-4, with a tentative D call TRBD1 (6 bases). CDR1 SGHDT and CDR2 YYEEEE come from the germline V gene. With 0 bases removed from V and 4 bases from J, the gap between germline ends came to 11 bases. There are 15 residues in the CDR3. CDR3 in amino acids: CASSLGTGIKNIQYF. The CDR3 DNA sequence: TGTGCCAGCAGCTTGGGCACAGGGATTAAAAACATTCAGTACTTC. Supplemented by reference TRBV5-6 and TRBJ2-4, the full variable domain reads DAGVTQSPTHLIKTRGQQVTLRCSPKSGHDTVSWYQQALGQGPQFIFQYYEEEERQRGNFPDRFSGHQFPNYSSELNVNALLLGDSALYLCASSLGTGIKNIQYFGAGTRLSVL.

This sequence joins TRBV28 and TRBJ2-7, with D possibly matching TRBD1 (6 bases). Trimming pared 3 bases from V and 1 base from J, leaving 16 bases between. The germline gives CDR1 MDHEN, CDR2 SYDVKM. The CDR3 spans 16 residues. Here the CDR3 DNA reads TGTGCCAGCAGTTTTAAATCCGGGACACCGTCCTACGAGCAGTACTTC. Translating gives CASSFKSGTPSYEQYF.

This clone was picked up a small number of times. The CDR3 spells CASSLLGGTIYEQYF. The CDR3, as DNA: TGTGCCAGCAGCCTCCTAGGCGGGACCATCTACGAGCAGTACTTC. This chain links TRBV3-1 (or the pseudogene TRBV3-2) with TRBJ2-7, with D possibly matching TRBD2 (6 bases). V gave up 4 bases and J gave up 3 bases, with 16 bases separating them. From germline, CDR1 is LGHDT and CDR2 YNNKEL (reference sequence). CDR3 length equals 15 residues.

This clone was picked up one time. The CDR3 DNA is TGTGCCAGCAGCTTAGTGCCCGCGAATGAAAAACTGTTTTTT. It is translated as CASSLVPANEKLFF. The chain is built from TRBV7-9 and TRBJ1-4; D remains unclear. V lost 1 base and J lost 5, with 8 bases in between. Germline V gene sequence: CDR1 SEHNR, CDR2 FQNEAQ (reference sequence). The CDR3 consists of 14 residues.

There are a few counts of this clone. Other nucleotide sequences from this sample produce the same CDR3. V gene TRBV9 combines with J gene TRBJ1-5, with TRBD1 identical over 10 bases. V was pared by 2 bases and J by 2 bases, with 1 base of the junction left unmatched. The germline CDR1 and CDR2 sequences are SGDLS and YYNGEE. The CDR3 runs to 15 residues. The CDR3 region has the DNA TGTGCCAGCAGCGTCGGGACAGGGGGCAATCAGCCCCAGCATTTT. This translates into CASSVGTGGNQPQHF.

CDR3 sequence (DNA): TGTGCCAGCAGTTATAAGCGGGAGGGTGAGCAGTTCTTC. Translation: CASSYKREGEQFF. V usage is TRBV7-2 and J usage is TRBJ2-1; TRBD2 agrees at 10 bases. J lost 9 bases, V lost 6 bases, and 5 bases had no gene match. There are 13 residues in the CDR3. CDR1 and CDR2 from the germline V gene are SGHTA and FQGNSA.

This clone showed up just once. The CDR3 spells CASSLTPRATSGRSYNEQFF. Written as DNA, the CDR3 is TGTGCCAGCAGCTTAACCCCACGTGCGACTAGCGGGAGATCCTACAATGAGCAGTTCTTC. This chain connects TRBV7-6 to TRBJ2-1; 12 nucleotides align to TRBD2. CDR3 size: 20 residues. V gave up 2 bases and J gave up 1 base; unmatched junction bases: 12. Germline V gives CDR1 SGHVS, CDR2 FNYEAQ. Together with reference TRBV7-6 and TRBJ2-1, the CDR3 gives the full variable domain: GAGVSQSPRYKVTKRGQDVALRCDPISGHVSLYWYRQALGQGPEFLTYFNYEAQQDKSGLPNDRFSAERPEGSISTLTIQRTEQRDSAMYRCASSLTPRATSGRSYNEQFFGPGTRLTVL.

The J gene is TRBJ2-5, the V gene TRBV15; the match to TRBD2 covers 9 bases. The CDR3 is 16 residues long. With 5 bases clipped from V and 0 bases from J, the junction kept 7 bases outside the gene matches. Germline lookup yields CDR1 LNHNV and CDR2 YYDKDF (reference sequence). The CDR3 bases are TGTGCCACCAGCGCCCGGACTAGCGATTACCAAGAGACCCAGTACTTC. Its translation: CATSARTSDYQETQYF.

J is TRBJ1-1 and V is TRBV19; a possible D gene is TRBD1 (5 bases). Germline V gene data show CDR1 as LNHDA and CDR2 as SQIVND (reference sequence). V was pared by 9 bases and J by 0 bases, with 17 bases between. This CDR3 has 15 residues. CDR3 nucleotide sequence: TGTGCCAGCGGGGGAGGGGAAGGGATGAACACTGAAGCTTTCTTT. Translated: CASGGGEGMNTEAFF.